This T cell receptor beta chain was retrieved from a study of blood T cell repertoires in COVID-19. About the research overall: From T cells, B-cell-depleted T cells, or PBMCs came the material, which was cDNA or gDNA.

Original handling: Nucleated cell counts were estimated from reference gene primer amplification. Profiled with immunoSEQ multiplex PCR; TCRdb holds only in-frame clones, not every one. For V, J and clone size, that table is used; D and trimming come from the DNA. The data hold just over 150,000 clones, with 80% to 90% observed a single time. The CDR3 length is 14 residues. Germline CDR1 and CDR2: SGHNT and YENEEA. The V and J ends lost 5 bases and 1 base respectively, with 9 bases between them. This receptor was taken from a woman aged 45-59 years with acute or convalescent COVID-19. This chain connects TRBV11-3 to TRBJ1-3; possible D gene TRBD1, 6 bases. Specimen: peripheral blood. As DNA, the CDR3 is TGTGCCAGCAGCCCAGGGGTTTCTGGAAACACCATATATTTT. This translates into CASSPGVSGNTIYF. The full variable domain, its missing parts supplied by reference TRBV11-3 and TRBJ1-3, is EAGVVQSPRYKIIEKKQPVAFWCNPISGHNTLYWYLQNLGQGPELLIRYENEEAVDDSQLPKDRFSAERLKGVDSTLKIQPAELGDSAVYLCASSPGVSGNTIYFGEGSWLTVV.